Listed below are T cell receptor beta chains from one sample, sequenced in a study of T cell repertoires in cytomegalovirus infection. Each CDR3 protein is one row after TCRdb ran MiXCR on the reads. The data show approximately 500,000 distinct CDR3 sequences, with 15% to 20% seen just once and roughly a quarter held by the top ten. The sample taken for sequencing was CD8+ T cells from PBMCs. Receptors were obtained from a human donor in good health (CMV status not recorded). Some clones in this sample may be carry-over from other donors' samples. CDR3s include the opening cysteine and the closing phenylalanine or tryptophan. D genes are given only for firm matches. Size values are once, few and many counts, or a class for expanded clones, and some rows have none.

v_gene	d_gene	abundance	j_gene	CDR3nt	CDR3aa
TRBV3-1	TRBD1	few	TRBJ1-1	TGTGCCAGCAGATTCGGGACAGGGTCGAACACTGAAGCTTTCTTT	CASRFGTGSNTEAFF
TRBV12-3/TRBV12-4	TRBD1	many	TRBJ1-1	TGTGCCAGCAGTTACACAGGGGTCTGGGCCACTGAAGCTTTCTTT	CASSYTGVWATEAFF
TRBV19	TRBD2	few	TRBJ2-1	TGTGCCAGTAGTAGCGGGAGTGCCCCTTACAATGAGCAGTTCTTC	CASSSGSAPYNEQFF
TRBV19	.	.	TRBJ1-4	TGTGCCAGTAGTCCCCTGACACCCACAACTAATGAAAAACTGTTTTTT	CASSPLTPTTNEKLFF
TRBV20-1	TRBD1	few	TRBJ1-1	TGCAGTGCTAGAGATAGAACAGGGGATGAGTCCACTGAAGCTTTCTTT	CSARDRTGDESTEAFF
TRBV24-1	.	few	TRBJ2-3	TGTGCCACCAGTGATCTGCAGGGGGATACGCAGTATTTT	CATSDLQGDTQYF
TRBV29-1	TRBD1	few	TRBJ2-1	TGCAGCGCCGACAGGGTCACCTACAATGAGCAGTTCTTC	CSADRVTYNEQFF
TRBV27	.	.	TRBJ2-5	TGTGCCAGCAGTTCCGGGACTTCCCAGTACTTC	CASSSGTSQYF
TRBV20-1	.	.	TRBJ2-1	TGCAAAGCAGGGTACAATGAGCAGTTCTTC	CKAGYNEQFF
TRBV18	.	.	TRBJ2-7	TGTGCCAGCTCCCCGGACACCGTCTCCTACGAGCAGTACTTC	CASSPDTVSYEQYF
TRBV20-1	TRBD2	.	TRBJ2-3	TGCAGTGCTAGTTCCGGTAGGGAGGGTCTCACAGATACGCAGTATTTT	CSASSGREGLTDTQYF
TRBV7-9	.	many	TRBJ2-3	TGTGCCAGCAGCTTAGCGTCGCGGGGATCCGATACGCAGTATTTT	CASSLASRGSDTQYF
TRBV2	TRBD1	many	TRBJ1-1	TGTGCCAGCAAGACAGGGCGCACTGAAGCTTTCTTT	CASKTGRTEAFF
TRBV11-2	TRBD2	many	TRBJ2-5	TGTGCCAGCAGCTTCCTAGCGGGGGTCCAAGAGACCCAGTACTTC	CASSFLAGVQETQYF
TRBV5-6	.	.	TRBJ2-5	TGTGCCAGCAGCTTGGTAGGAGGGGGCGAAGAGACCCAGTACTTC	CASSLVGGGEETQYF
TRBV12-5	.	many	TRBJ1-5	TGTGCTAGTGGTTTGAAGCAGCCCCAGCATTTT	CASGLKQPQHF
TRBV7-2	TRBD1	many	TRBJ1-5	TGTGCCAGCAGACAGACAGGGGGTAAGCAGCCCCAGCATTTT	CASRQTGGKQPQHF
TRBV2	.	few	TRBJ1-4	TGTGCCAGCACCTCTCCGGGACGGATTAATGAAAAACTGTTTTTT	CASTSPGRINEKLFF
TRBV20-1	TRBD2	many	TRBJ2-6	TGCAGTGCTAGAGATGGAGGGGAGCGGGAAGCCTCTGGGGCCAACGTCCTGACTTTC	CSARDGGEREASGANVLTF
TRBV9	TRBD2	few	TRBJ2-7	TGTGCCAGCAGCGTCGGTAGCGGGAGTGCCTACGAGCAGTACTTC	CASSVGSGSAYEQYF